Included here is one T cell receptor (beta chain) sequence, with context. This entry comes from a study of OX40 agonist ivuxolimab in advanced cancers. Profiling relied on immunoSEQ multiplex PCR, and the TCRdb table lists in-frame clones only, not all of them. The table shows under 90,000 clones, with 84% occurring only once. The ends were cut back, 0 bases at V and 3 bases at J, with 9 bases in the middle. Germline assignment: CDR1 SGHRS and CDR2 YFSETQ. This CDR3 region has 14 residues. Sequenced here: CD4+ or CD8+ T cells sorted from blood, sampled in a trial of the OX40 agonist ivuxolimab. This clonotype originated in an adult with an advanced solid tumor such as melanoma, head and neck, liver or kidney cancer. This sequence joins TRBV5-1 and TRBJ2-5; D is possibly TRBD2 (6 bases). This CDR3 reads CASSLGTTKETQYF. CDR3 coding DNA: TGCGCCAGCAGCTTGGGGACTACGAAAGAGACCCAGTACTTC.